This TCR beta chain derives from a study of T-cell reconstitution after alpha-beta-depleted transplantation in children (dated by TCRdb to about 2016). With regard to the full study: Using TCR repertoire profiling, the study followed T-cell immune reconstitution in a quantitative way in children after TCRalphabeta/CD19-depleted allogeneic hematopoietic cell transplantation.

Remarks on this clonotype: This clone's antigen is unknown. No base qualities exist here, and no much larger clone lies one base off it.

Compared with germline, V lacks 3 bases and J lacks 4 bases; bases without a gene match: 12. The germline V gene yields SGHRS for CDR1 and YFSETQ for CDR2. There are 17 amino acids in the CDR3, from cysteine to phenylalanine inclusive. Solely the CDR3 DNA is kept, with 51 bases framed from the first base. The treatment or condition label for this specimen denotes: allogeneic hematopoietic cell transplantation with graft depleted of TCRalphabeta T cells and CD19 B cells. TCRalphabeta/CD19-depleted allogeneic hematopoietic cell grafts were given to the transplant recipients, all of whom were children. The paper's findings and limits, for the study overall: Hyperexpanded clone frequencies declined over subsequent months; after one year, T-cell counts and TCRbeta diversity were mostly attributed to newly produced T cells. In some patients, the high TCRbeta diversity seen at day 60 was put down to recipient T cells and intrathymic progenitors that had survived conditioning. About two months after transplant, the apparently early recovery of alphabetaT-cell counts reportedly depended on just several hundred clones that had expanded rapidly and came from non-depleted graft cells.

To prepare the library, PCR was applied. Data came from an Illumina HiSeq 2500. To normalize quantification of the TCRbeta repertoire, the TCR libraries were built with molecular barcoding that relied on unique molecular identifiers. The public reads were reanalyzed by TCRdb: fastp trimming at Q25, MiXCR alignment, in-frame beta chains only. When rows share a CDR3 protein, they turn into one entry using the most common DNA and genes. In this sample the table shows about 440,000 distinct CDR3 sequences, 43% of which occur a single time. Of the sample, 27% is held by the ten largest clones. The sequence was obtained from a girl aged 2-10 years with aplastic anemia, due to receive a stem cell transplant. Recombination connected TRBV5-1 to TRBJ2-3; 9 central bases correspond to TRBD1. The sequences come from PBMCs, collected before TCRalphabeta/CD19-depleted stem cell transplant. The CDR3 reads CASSSLSGTGRADTQYF. The bases read TGCGCCAGCAGCTCCCTTTCCGGGACAGGGAGGGCAGATACGCAGTATTTT.